These 16 T cell receptor beta chains were all obtained from the same sample, sequenced in a study of blood T cell repertoires in COVID-19. Clones were read by immunoSEQ multiplex PCR, and TCRdb kept only the in-frame ones, dropping some. The table lists 300,000 to 400,000 clones, approximately 86% of them singletons, with around 9.9% in the top ten. Sequencing was performed on peripheral blood. The receptors originated from a man aged 25-45 years with COVID-19, enrolled during active disease.

This clone occurred a few times. The same CDR3 also results from other DNA sequences found in this sample. The chain has TRBV7-2 and TRBJ2-1; tentative D call: TRBD2 (6 bases). The CDR3 has 14 residues. Trimming removed 5 bases at V and 1 base at J, with 9 bases between. Per germline, CDR1 SGHTA and CDR2 FQGNSA. The DNA of the CDR3 is TGTGCCAGCAGCGACGGGGGTTCCTACAATGAGCAGTTCTTC. It is translated as CASSDGGSYNEQFF.

J is TRBJ2-3 and V is TRBV7-2; D may be TRBD2 (7 bases). CDR1 is SGHTA, CDR2 FQGNSA, per germline. Trimming pared 1 base from V and 6 bases from J, leaving 14 bases between. The CDR3 runs 15 residues. CDR3: CASSLVRGAQDTQYF. The CDR3, as DNA: TGTGCCAGCAGCTTAGTCCGGGGGGCACAGGATACGCAGTATTTT. Looking up the rest from reference TRBV7-2 and TRBJ2-3 gives the full variable domain: GAGVSQSPSNKVTEKGKDVELRCDPISGHTALYWYRQSLGQGLEFLIYFQGNSAPDKSGLPSDRFSAERTGGSVSTLTIQRTQQEDSAVYLCASSLVRGAQDTQYFGPGTRLTVL.

This CDR3 reads CASSQYVAGTYNEQFF. CDR3 bases: TGTGCCAGCAGCCAATACGTAGCGGGTACCTACAATGAGCAGTTCTTC. J is TRBJ2-1 and V is TRBV3-1 (or the pseudogene TRBV3-2); TRBD2 matches at 7 bases. This CDR3 contains 16 residues. The V segment lost 2 bases and the J segment 2 bases; nucleotides outside the gene matches: 6. Germline V lookup: CDR1 LGHDT, CDR2 YNNKEL (reference sequence).

DNA for the CDR3: TGTGCCACCAGCAGAGACAGGGTTAGCACTGAAGCTTTCTTT. Translated, it gives CATSRDRVSTEAFF. The gene calls are TRBV15 and TRBJ1-1; D might be TRBD1 (5 bases). CDR1 and CDR2 from the germline V gene are LNHNV and YYDKDF (reference sequence). With 0 bases removed from V and 4 bases from J, the gap between germline ends came to 9 bases. The CDR3 loop spans 14 amino acids. Filled out from reference TRBV15 and TRBJ1-1, the complete variable domain reads DAMVIQNPRYQVTQFGKPVTLSCSQTLNHNVMYWYQQKSSQAPKLLFHYYDKDFNNEADTPDNFQSRRPNTSFCFLDIRSPGLGDTAMYLCATSRDRVSTEAFFGQGTRLTVV.

V usage is TRBV24-1 and J usage is TRBJ2-7, with 8 bases aligning to TRBD1. Germline V gene lookup returns CDR1 KGHDR and CDR2 SFDVKD. This CDR3 region has 16 residues. V lost 2 bases, J lost 3 bases, and 8 bases stayed unmatched. CDR3 protein: CATSDSGQGGIYEQYF. The CDR3 DNA is TGTGCCACCAGTGATTCTGGACAGGGAGGTATCTACGAGCAGTACTTC.

This clone came up once. This rearrangement joins TRBV7-6 to TRBJ2-1; D may be TRBD2 (6 bases). Germline-derived CDR1 and CDR2 are SGHVS and FNYEAQ. Trimming removed 6 bases from V and 3 bases from J, with 15 bases in between. CDR3 length equals 15 residues. The CDR3 reads CASSLSRGDYNEQFF. In DNA, the CDR3 is TGTGCCAGCAGTTTATCCCGCGGGGACTACAATGAGCAGTTCTTC.

This chain uses TRBV6-2 or TRBV6-3 with TRBJ2-7, with D maybe TRBD1 (6 bases). The CDR3 is made up of 15 amino acids. Germline CDR1 MNHEY, CDR2 SVGEGT. V lost 5 bases, J lost 6 bases, and 20 bases lay in between. CDR3 sequence reads: CASSPFEGVQTEQYF. CDR3 in DNA: TGTGCCAGCAGTCCCTTCGAGGGGGTACAAACCGAGCAGTACTTC.

This chain uses TRBV19 with TRBJ2-5; a possible D gene is TRBD2 (6 bases). Between the trimmed V and J ends, which lost 1 base and 4 bases, there was a span of 16 bases. Looked up from germline, CDR1 is LNHDA and CDR2 is SQIVND (reference sequence). The CDR3 runs 16 residues. This CDR3 is CASSIGFVRGGETQYF. CDR3 bases: TGTGCCAGTAGTATAGGTTTTGTAAGGGGAGGAGAGACCCAGTACTTC.

V usage is TRBV28 and J usage is TRBJ2-5, with D maybe TRBD2 (6 bases). This CDR3 contains 15 residues. Trimming cost V 2 bases and J 2 bases, with 12 bases left between them. CDR1 and CDR2 (germline): MDHEN, SYDVKM. The CDR3 coding sequence is TGTGCCAGCAGTTTACCCACTAGCAGGCAAGAGACCCAGTACTTC. Translation gives CASSLPTSRQETQYF.

The chain carries TRBV5-1 and TRBJ2-1, with 11 bases matching TRBD1. CDR1 SGHRS and CDR2 YFSETQ come from the germline V gene. There are 15 residues in the CDR3. Trimming cost V 1 base and J 7 bases; bases outside gene matches: 4. CDR3 sequence reads: CASSLRGQGGNEQFF. In DNA, the CDR3 is TGCGCCAGCAGCTTGAGGGGACAGGGGGGGAATGAGCAGTTCTTC.

The rearrangement links TRBV7-9 to TRBJ2-6; 7 positions match TRBD2. The germline gives CDR1 SEHNR, CDR2 FQNEAQ (reference sequence). Trimming cost V 11 bases and J 0 bases; bases outside gene matches: 4. CDR3 length equals 14 residues. CDR3 protein: CAPGGVSGANVLTF. In DNA, the CDR3 is TGTGCCCCTGGGGGGGTCTCTGGGGCCAACGTCCTGACTTTC.

The chain is built from TRBV4-2 and TRBJ1-2; D perhaps matches TRBD1 (6 bases). This CDR3 region has 15 residues. Deletions cut 0 bases from V and 4 bases from J, with 12 bases between. CDR1 is LGHNA, CDR2 YNFKEQ, per germline. The CDR3: CASSQDKGGGYGYTF. In nucleotides, the CDR3 is TGTGCCAGCAGCCAAGATAAGGGGGGGGGCTATGGCTACACCTTC.

This chain joins TRBV24-1 and TRBJ1-2; TRBD1 might be the D (5 bases). Germline V gene lookup returns CDR1 KGHDR and CDR2 SFDVKD. The CDR3 is 15 residues long. The V end was cut by 7 bases, the J end by 6 bases, with 20 bases between. The CDR3 bases are TGTGCCACCAGCCCGGGGACTAGCAAATACCATGGCTACACCTTC. It translates to CATSPGTSKYHGYTF.

This clone was counted a single time. The DNA for the CDR3 is TGTGCCAGCAGCCACCCCTCAGGGCAGACCTACCTGGACTATGGCTACACCTTC. It encodes CASSHPSGQTYLDYGYTF. This sequence joins TRBV4-2 and TRBJ1-2; a possible D gene is TRBD1 (5 bases). This CDR3 has 18 residues. V was trimmed by 3 bases and J by 3 bases, leaving 23 bases between them. Per germline, CDR1 LGHNA and CDR2 YNFKEQ.

This clone was found once. The V and J genes are TRBV6-5 and TRBJ1-3; D not certain. The V gene's germline CDR1 is MNHEY and CDR2 SVGAGI. The V end was cut by 1 base, the J end by 0 bases, with 7 bases between. The CDR3 has 15 residues. The CDR3 loop is CASSYFGSSGNTIYF. As DNA, the CDR3 is TGTGCCAGCAGTTACTTCGGGAGCTCTGGAAACACCATATATTTT.

The gene calls are TRBV7-2 and TRBJ1-2; D not certain. V was clipped by 5 bases and J by 1 base, with 5 bases between them. The CDR3 spans 12 residues. CDR1 SGHTA and CDR2 FQGNSA come from the germline V gene. CDR3: CASSPNNYGYTF. The CDR3 bases are TGTGCCAGCAGCCCAAATAACTATGGCTACACCTTC.